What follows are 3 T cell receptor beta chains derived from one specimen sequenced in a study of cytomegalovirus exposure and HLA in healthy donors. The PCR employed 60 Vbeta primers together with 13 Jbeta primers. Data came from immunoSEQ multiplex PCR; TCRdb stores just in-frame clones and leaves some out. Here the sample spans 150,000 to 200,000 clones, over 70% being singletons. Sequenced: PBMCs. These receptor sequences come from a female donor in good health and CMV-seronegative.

The CDR3 DNA reads TGCGCCAGCAGCCGGGACAGGCCGCAGCAGCCCCAGCATTTT. Its translation is CASSRDRPQQPQHF. The chain links TRBV10-2 to TRBJ1-5, with TRBD1 matching 8 bases. Germline V CDR1 and CDR2: WSHSY, SAAADI. The V segment lost 6 bases and the J segment 7 bases; nucleotides outside the gene matches: 8. The CDR3 contains 14 residues.

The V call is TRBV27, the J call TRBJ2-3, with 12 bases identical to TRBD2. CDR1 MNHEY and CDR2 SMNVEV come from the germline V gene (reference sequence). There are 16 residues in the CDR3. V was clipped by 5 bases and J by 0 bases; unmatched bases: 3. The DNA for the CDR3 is TGTGCCAGCAGTGGACTAGCGGGGTCAAGCACAGATACGCAGTATTTT. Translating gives CASSGLAGSSTDTQYF.

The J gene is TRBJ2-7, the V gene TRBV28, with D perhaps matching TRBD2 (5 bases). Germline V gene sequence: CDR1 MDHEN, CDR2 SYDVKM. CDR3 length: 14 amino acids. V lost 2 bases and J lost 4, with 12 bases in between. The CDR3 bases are TGTGCCAGCAGTTTACCCGGAGGACCTTACGAGCAGTACTTC. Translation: CASSLPGGPYEQYF.